One and the same sample provided the 19 T cell receptor beta chains below, sequenced in a study of siplizumab effects on memory and regulatory T cells. Generated by immunoSEQ multiplex PCR, the TCRdb table keeps only in-frame clones and is missing some. The sample carries some 100,000 clones, more than 95% recorded once. The sample consisted of naive CD4+ T cells sorted from blood. The receptors were sampled from a human donor in good health.

This rearrangement joins TRBV27 to TRBJ1-2, with D perhaps TRBD1 (6 bases). The CDR3 is 14 residues long. CDR1 and CDR2 (germline): MNHEY, SMNVEV (reference sequence). V lost 6 bases, J lost 3 bases, and 14 bases lay in between. The CDR3 coding sequence is TGTGCCAGCAGCAACACAGGGTTGGACTATGGCTACACCTTC. Translated, it gives CASSNTGLDYGYTF.

The rearrangement links TRBV6-5 to TRBJ1-4, with D tentatively TRBD1 (5 bases). The CDR3 covers 14 residues. Trimming left V 6 bases short and J 12 bases short, with 20 bases between. CDR1 and CDR2 (germline): MNHEY, SVGAGI. In DNA, the CDR3 is TGTGCCAGCAGCCAGACAGCCACCGTGGTTGAACTGTTTTTT. This gives the protein CASSQTATVVELFF.

The V gene is TRBV4-2, the J gene TRBJ2-2; D remains ambiguous. V was clipped by 1 base and J by 4 bases, with 4 bases between them. In germline, CDR1 is LGHNA, CDR2 YNFKEQ. The CDR3 loop spans 13 amino acids. CDR3 amino acids: CASSQGGTGELFF. The CDR3 DNA reads as TGTGCCAGCAGCCAAGGTGGCACCGGGGAGCTGTTTTTT.

The rearrangement uses TRBV5-6 and TRBJ2-2; 8 nucleotides match TRBD2. This CDR3 region has 14 residues. Germline V lookup: CDR1 SGHDT, CDR2 YYEEEE. Trimming took 7 bases from V and 8 from J; bases not matched to a gene: 10. The CDR3 DNA reads as TGTGCCAGCCGGAGCGGGGGTTGGTCAGGGGAGCTGTTTTTT. Amino acid sequence: CASRSGGWSGELFF.

This clone was counted once. The chain combines TRBV25-1 with TRBJ2-3, with TRBD2 matching 7 bases. V dropped 5 bases and J dropped 4; count of bases not matched to a gene: 12. The CDR3 runs to 16 residues. The germline V gene has CDR1 MGHDK and CDR2 SYGVNS. CDR3 in DNA: TGTGCCAGCAGTCCACCCCGCGGGGGTATCGCAGATACGCAGTATTTT. Amino acids: CASSPPRGGIADTQYF.

The V gene is TRBV5-4, the J gene TRBJ2-1; 8 nucleotides line up with TRBD1. The length of the CDR3 is 15 residues. V was clipped by 3 bases and J by 9 bases; unmatched bases: 11. In germline, CDR1 is SGHNT, CDR2 YYREEE (reference sequence). CDR3 amino acids: CASSSGQGRVGEQFF. CDR3 nucleotide sequence: TGTGCCAGCAGCTCCGGACAGGGAAGGGTAGGTGAGCAGTTCTTC.

The chain carries TRBV18 and TRBJ2-2; D is possibly TRBD1 or TRBD2 (6 bases each). V was clipped by 8 bases and J by 5 bases, with 15 bases between them. Looked up from germline, CDR1 is KGHSH and CDR2 is LQKENI. This CDR3 is built from 14 residues. CDR3 DNA sequence: TGTGCCAGCCGAGGGGGGACACCTACCGGGGAGCTGTTTTTT. It codes for CASRGGTPTGELFF.

The V and J genes are TRBV20-1 and TRBJ2-7; D gene unclear. Germline V gives CDR1 DFQATT, CDR2 SNEGSKA (reference sequence). The CDR3 runs 11 residues. V was clipped by 6 bases and J by 6 bases, with 12 bases between them. CDR3 residues: CSAPRLGEQYF. The CDR3 DNA reads TGCAGTGCGCCTCGACTCGGCGAGCAGTACTTC.

The J gene is TRBJ1-1, the V gene TRBV4-1; 8 bases map to TRBD1. The germline gives CDR1 MGHRA, CDR2 YSYEKL. The CDR3 contains 17 residues. Trimming at V came to 1 base and at J to 4 bases, leaving 11 bases not matched to a gene. The CDR3 is CASSQAQGAQIITEAFF. The CDR3 region has the DNA TGCGCCAGCAGCCAAGCCCAGGGGGCGCAGATTATCACTGAAGCTTTCTTT.

The J gene is TRBJ1-4, the V gene TRBV2; D is perhaps TRBD1 (5 bases). Germline CDR1 reads SNHLY; CDR2 reads FYNNEI. This CDR3 is 15 amino acids long. V was clipped by 4 bases and J by 5 bases, with 14 bases between them. The CDR3 reads CASSGLDTSNEKLFF. In nucleotides, the CDR3 is TGTGCCAGCAGTGGTCTGGACACCTCGAATGAAAAACTGTTTTTT.

This rearrangement joins TRBV29-1 to TRBJ1-2; D unclear. V lost 4 bases, J lost 0 bases, and 15 bases lay in between. There are 15 residues in the CDR3. Germline lookup yields CDR1 SQVTM and CDR2 ANQGSEA. CDR3 protein: CSVAQGSSTNYGYTF. The CDR3, as DNA: TGCAGCGTTGCCCAAGGGTCCTCAACTAACTATGGCTACACCTTC.

V usage is TRBV9 and J usage is TRBJ1-2; D is undetermined. Germline V gene lookup returns CDR1 SGDLS and CDR2 YYNGEE. The length of the CDR3 is 14 residues. The V gene lost 4 bases and the J gene lost 6 bases, with 16 bases spanning the gap. The DNA for the CDR3 is TGTGCCAGCAGCCCTAGGGCAGCTCTTGATGGCTACACCTTC. This gives the protein CASSPRAALDGYTF.

The V call is TRBV4-2, the J call TRBJ2-7; no firm D call. V lost 0 bases and J 4 bases, leaving 10 bases between the germline ends. CDR1 is LGHNA, CDR2 YNFKEQ, per germline. The length of the CDR3 is 14 residues. CDR3 nucleotides: TGTGCCAGCAGCCAAGAGGCAGGAAATTACGAGCAGTACTTC. This codes for CASSQEAGNYEQYF.

This chain uses TRBV10-2 with TRBJ1-3; D remains unclear. The CDR3 totals 14 residues. The germline V gene encodes CDR1 WSHSY and CDR2 SAAADI. The V and J ends lost 4 bases and 4 bases respectively, with 11 bases between them. The CDR3 region has the DNA TGCGCCAGCAGTGCATCGGCCTCCGGAAACACCATATATTTT. Translated: CASSASASGNTIYF.

The chain combines TRBV19 with TRBJ1-1; TRBD1 aligns across 7 bases. The CDR3 is made up of 14 amino acids. Germline CDR1 reads LNHDA; CDR2 reads SQIVND (reference sequence). V was clipped by 9 bases and J by 2 bases; unmatched bases: 9. This chain's CDR3 is CASNLRGINTEAFF. CDR3 in DNA: TGTGCCAGCAACCTCAGGGGGATTAACACTGAAGCTTTCTTT.

This clone was observed once. The rearrangement links TRBV9 to TRBJ2-2; D gene unclear. Germline lookup yields CDR1 SGDLS and CDR2 YYNGEE. V lost 2 bases, J lost 6 bases, and 5 bases lay in between. CDR3 size: 12 residues. In nucleotides, the CDR3 is TGTGCCAGCAGCGTCCCCCCCGGGGAGCTGTTTTTT. Amino acid sequence: CASSVPPGELFF.

This clone was observed once. The V and J genes are TRBV7-2 and TRBJ1-6; D might be TRBD1 (6 bases). CDR3 length: 15 amino acids. Germline CDR1 reads SGHTA; CDR2 reads FQGNSA. V dropped 5 bases and J dropped 3 bases, with 11 bases sitting between them. The CDR3 loop reads CASSPQGIYNSPLHF. The DNA of the CDR3 is TGTGCCAGCAGCCCACAGGGAATCTATAATTCACCCCTCCACTTT.

This chain links TRBV12-5 with TRBJ2-5; 12 nucleotides agree with TRBD2. Germline V gene lookup returns CDR1 LGHNT and CDR2 FRNRAP. The CDR3 length is 21 residues. J was trimmed by 5 bases and V by 2 bases; bases with no gene match: 21. The CDR3 is CASGLRLGLAGTRHRGETQYF. The CDR3 DNA sequence: TGTGCTAGTGGTTTGCGACTAGGACTAGCGGGGACCCGACACAGGGGTGAGACCCAGTACTTC.

The chain is built from TRBV5-1 and TRBJ2-1; TRBD2 agrees at 12 bases. Germline CDR1 SGHRS, CDR2 YFSETQ. The trim removed 0 bases at V and 0 bases at J, leaving 10 bases unmatched. The CDR3 length is 20 residues. CDR3 DNA: TGCGCCAGCAGCTTGGGGAGGAGACTAGCGGGGGCCTACTCCTACAATGAGCAGTTCTTC. Translation: CASSLGRRLAGAYSYNEQFF.